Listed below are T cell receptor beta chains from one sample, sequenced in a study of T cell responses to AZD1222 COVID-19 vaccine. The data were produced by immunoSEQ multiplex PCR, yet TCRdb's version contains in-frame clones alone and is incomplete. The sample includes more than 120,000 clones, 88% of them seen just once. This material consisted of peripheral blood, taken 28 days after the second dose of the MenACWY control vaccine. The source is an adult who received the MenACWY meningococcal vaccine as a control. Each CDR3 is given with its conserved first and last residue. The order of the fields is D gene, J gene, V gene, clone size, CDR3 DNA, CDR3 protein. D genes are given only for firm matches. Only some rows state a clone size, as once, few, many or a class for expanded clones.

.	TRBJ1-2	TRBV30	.	TGTGCCTGGAGTCGGGGGTTCGACGGCTATGGCTACACCTTC	CAWSRGFDGYGYTF
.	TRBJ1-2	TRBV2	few	TGTGCCAGCCACAGGGATTCTAACTATGGCTACACCTTC	CASHRDSNYGYTF
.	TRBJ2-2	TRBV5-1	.	TGCGCCAGCAGCAGCTCCGGTGTTGTTGCCGGGGAGCTGTTTTTT	CASSSSGVVAGELFF
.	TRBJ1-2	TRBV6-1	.	TGTGCCAGCAGTGAAGGACTGGCTCGTGGCTACACCTTC	CASSEGLARGYTF
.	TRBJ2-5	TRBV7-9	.	TGTGCCAGCAGCTTTAACAGGGACCAAGAGACCCAGTACTTC	CASSFNRDQETQYF
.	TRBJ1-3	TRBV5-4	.	TGTGCCAGCAGCTACGGGACCCAAGGATCTGGAAACACCATATATTTT	CASSYGTQGSGNTIYF
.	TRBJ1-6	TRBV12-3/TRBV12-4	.	TGTGCCAGCAGTTTAAAGGGCAGGGCCCTCCACTTT	CASSLKGRALHF
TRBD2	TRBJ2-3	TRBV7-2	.	TGTGCCAGCAGCGGAGGGCAGGGAGGGTCGGATACGCAGTATTTT	CASSGGQGGSDTQYF
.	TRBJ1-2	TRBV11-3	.	TGTGCCAGCAGCTTCGGGGGCATTGGCTATGGCTACACCTTC	CASSFGGIGYGYTF
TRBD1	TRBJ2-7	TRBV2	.	TGTGCCAGCAGGCGGACAGGGGGCGGCTACGAGCAGTACTTC	CASRRTGGGYEQYF
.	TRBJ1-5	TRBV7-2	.	TGTGCCAGCAGCTTAACGACATATCAGCCCCAGCATTTT	CASSLTTYQPQHF
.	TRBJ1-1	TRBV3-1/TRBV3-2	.	TGTGCCAGCAGCCAAGAATTAGGAAGGGTAGCTTTCTTT	CASSQELGRVAFF
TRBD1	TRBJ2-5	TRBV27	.	TGTGCCAGCAGTTTCGGGACAGGGACCCCCCAGACCCAGTACTTC	CASSFGTGTPQTQYF
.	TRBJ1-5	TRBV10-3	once	TGTGCCGCAAGGGACAGCAATCAGCCCCAGCATTTT	CAARDSNQPQHF
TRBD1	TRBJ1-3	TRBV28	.	TGTGCCAGCAGTTCGACAGGGGCTGGAAACACCATATATTTT	CASSSTGAGNTIYF
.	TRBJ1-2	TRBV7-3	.	TGTGCCAGCAGCTTAACCCGAGACACGACTGGCTACACCTTC	CASSLTRDTTGYTF
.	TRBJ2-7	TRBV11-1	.	TGTGCCAGCAGCCAGCCCGGGGGCGGGAGATACGAGCAGTACTTC	CASSQPGGGRYEQYF
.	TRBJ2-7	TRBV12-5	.	TGTGCTAGTGGTTTGGGGGGCTCCTACGAGCAGTACTTC	CASGLGGSYEQYF
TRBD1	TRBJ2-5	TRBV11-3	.	TGTGCCAGCAGCTTACAGAAGAGACAGGGGTGGGAGACCCAGTACTTC	CASSLQKRQGWETQYF
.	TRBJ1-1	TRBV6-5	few	TGTGCCAGCATACCGTCTTACACTGAAGCTTTCTTT	CASIPSYTEAFF
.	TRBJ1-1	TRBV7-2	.	TGTGCCAGCAGCTCGGGGGGGACGAACACTGAAGCTTTCTTT	CASSSGGTNTEAFF
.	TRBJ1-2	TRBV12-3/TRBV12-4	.	TGTGCCAGCAGGGGGCCTAACTATGGCTACACCTTC	CASRGPNYGYTF
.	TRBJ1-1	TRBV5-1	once	TGCGCCAGCAGCGTTGGGACCGGGCAAGAAGCTTTCTTT	CASSVGTGQEAFF
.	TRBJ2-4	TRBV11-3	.	TGTGCCAGCAGCTCGGACAAGACCGCGCACATTCAGTACTTC	CASSSDKTAHIQYF
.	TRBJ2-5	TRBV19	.	TGTGCCAGTAGTATAGCCAGCCCGCCGGGGACCCAGTACTTC	CASSIASPPGTQYF
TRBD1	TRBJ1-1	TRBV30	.	TGTGCCTGGAGCGCCGACAGGGAGGGATCGGCTTTCTTT	CAWSADREGSAFF
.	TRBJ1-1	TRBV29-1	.	TGCAGCGTTGAAGTTTGGGGTTCAGGGGACACTGAAGCTTTCTTT	CSVEVWGSGDTEAFF